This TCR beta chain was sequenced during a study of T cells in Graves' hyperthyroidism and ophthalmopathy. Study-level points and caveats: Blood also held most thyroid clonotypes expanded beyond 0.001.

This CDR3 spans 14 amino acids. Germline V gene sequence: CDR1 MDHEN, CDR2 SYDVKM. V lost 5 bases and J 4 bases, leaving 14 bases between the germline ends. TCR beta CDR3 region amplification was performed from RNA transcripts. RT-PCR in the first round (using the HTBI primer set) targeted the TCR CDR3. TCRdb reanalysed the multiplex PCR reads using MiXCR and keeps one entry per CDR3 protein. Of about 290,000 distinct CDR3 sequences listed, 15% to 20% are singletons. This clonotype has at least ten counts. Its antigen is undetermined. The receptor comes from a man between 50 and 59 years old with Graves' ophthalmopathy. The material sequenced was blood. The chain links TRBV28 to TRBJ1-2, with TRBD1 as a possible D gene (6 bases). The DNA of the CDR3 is TGTGCCAGCAGTCTTAGAACAGGGATCTATGGCTACACCTTC. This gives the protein CASSLRTGIYGYTF.